This is a list of T cell receptor beta chains from one sample in a study of regulatory T cells in long-lasting Graves disease. TCRdb re-called the multiplex PCR reads through MiXCR, storing one row per CDR3 protein. Here the sample spans around 500,000 distinct CDR3 sequences, around 12% being singletons. Another study also made use of these data, one on T cells in Graves' hyperthyroidism and ophthalmopathy.

The specimen was peripheral blood mononuclear cells (PBMCs), collected at new diagnosis, from a patient treated with antithyroid drugs. The source of these receptors is a woman in her 30s with Graves disease. CDR3s include the opening cysteine and the closing phenylalanine or tryptophan. A D gene is named only where the DNA matches it firmly. Not every row has a clone size; where given, it reads once, few, many or a size class.

size	D	V	J	CDR3	DNA
-	TRBD1	TRBV27	TRBJ1-3	CASSFRLTRGSGNTIYF	TGTGCCAGCAGTTTCCGACTAACCAGGGGGTCTGGAAACACCATATATTTT
many	-	TRBV20-1	TRBJ1-2	CSAKRGSYGYTF	TGCAGTGCTAAAAGAGGGAGCTATGGCTACACCTTC
-	-	TRBV28	TRBJ1-1	CASSSPVWNTEAFF	TGTGCCAGCAGTTCCCCGGTGTGGAACACTGAAGCTTTCTTT
many	-	TRBV7-9	TRBJ2-1	CATQDWDTTYNEQFF	TGTGCCACCCAGGATTGGGACACAACCTACAATGAGCAGTTCTTC
many	TRBD2	TRBV7-9	TRBJ2-1	CASSSHPGLGLYNEQFF	TGTGCCAGCAGCTCCCACCCCGGACTAGGACTGTACAATGAGCAGTTCTTC
many	-	TRBV11-2	TRBJ1-2	CASSSVAGARGYTF	TGTGCCAGCAGCTCCGTCGCTGGGGCCCGTGGCTACACCTTC
many	TRBD1	TRBV18	TRBJ1-2	CASSRDSFFDGYTF	TGTGCCAGCTCACGGGACAGCTTCTTTGACGGCTACACCTTC
many	-	TRBV28	TRBJ1-2	CASKTGPWNYGYTF	TGTGCCAGCAAAACAGGGCCTTGGAACTATGGCTACACCTTC
many	-	TRBV27	TRBJ2-1	CASSPYDIFGQFF	TGTGCCAGCAGTCCTTACGATATCTTTGGGCAGTTCTTC
many	TRBD1	TRBV5-1	TRBJ2-6	CASSLVGQGEAGANVLTF	TGCGCCAGCAGCTTGGTGGGACAGGGGGAGGCTGGGGCCAACGTCCTGACTTTC
many	-	TRBV9	TRBJ1-1	CASSVGQKITEAFF	TGTGCCAGCAGCGTCGGACAGAAAATCACTGAAGCTTTCTTT
many	-	TRBV3-1	TRBJ1-1	CASSRKSGTEAFF	TGTGCCAGCAGCCGTAAATCGGGGACTGAAGCTTTCTTT
many	-	TRBV6-5	TRBJ2-6	CASSYQSGANVLTF	TGTGCCAGCAGTTACCAAAGTGGGGCCAACGTCCTGACTTTC
many	TRBD2	TRBV11-2	TRBJ2-2	CASSLRLATGGELFF	TGTGCCAGCAGCTTGCGACTAGCGACGGGCGGGGAGCTGTTTTTT